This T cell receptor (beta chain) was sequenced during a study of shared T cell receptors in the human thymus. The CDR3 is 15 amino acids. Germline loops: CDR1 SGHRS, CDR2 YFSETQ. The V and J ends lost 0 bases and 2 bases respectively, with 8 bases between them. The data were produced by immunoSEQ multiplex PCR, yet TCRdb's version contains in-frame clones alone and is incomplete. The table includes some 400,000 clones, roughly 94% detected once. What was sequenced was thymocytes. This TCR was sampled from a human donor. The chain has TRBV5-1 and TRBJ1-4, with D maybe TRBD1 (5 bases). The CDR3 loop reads CASSLAAGTNEKLFF. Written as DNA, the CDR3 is TGCGCCAGCAGCTTGGCCGCAGGGACTAATGAAAAACTGTTTTTT.